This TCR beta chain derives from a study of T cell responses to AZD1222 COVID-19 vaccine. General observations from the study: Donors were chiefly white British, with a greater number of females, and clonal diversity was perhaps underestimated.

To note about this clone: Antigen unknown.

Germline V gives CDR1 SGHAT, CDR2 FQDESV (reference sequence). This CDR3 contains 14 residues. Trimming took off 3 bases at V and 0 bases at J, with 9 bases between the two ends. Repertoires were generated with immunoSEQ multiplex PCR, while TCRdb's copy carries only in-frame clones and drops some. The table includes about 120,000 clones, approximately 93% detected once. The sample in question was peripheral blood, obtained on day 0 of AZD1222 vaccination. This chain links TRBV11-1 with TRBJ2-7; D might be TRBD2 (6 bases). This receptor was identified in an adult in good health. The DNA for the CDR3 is TGTGCCAGCAGCTTTGGAGGGACCTCCTACGAGCAGTACTTC. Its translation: CASSFGGTSYEQYF.